This T cell receptor beta chain originates from a study of cytomegalovirus exposure and HLA in healthy donors (dated by TCRdb to about 2017). About the study as a whole: The 666 repertoires of the first cohort and the roughly 120 validation repertoires were produced on the same platform, according to a later analysis. The aim of the study was to test whether cataloging public T cell receptors could identify signatures of past pathogen exposure. A separate validation cohort of 90 to 150 different subjects was used in addition to the roughly 700-subject first cohort. High-throughput TCR immunosequencing, statistical association of individual TCRs with disease status, and machine learning were combined to predict cytomegalovirus infection status. Study-wide findings and limitations: Three of the identified cytomegalovirus-associated TCR beta chains were confirmed in vitro to be specific for cytomegalovirus antigens. Subsequent analysis determined that TCRs grouped into clusters in the first cohort also showed a tendency toward co-occurrence across the 120 or so validation repertoires, and approximately 94% of cluster scores exceeded 0. According to the authors, the approach could potentially be generalized to other disease states and immunological phenotypes. The study gave a list of around 170 TCR beta chains associated with cytomegalovirus. In both the original and validation cohorts, the classifier was reported to diagnose cytomegalovirus status with high specificity and sensitivity. Most TCR sequences were observed very rarely across donors, whereas some public TCRs were present in many individuals. All 120 or so repertoires were used to score co-occurrence in the validation cohort in a later analysis, because that analysis had no HLA typing for the cohort.

Preparation of the library involved the immunoSEQ multiplex PCR assay. Per the authors' processing: A statistical classification framework was built to diagnose cytomegalovirus status from the catalog of TCR beta chain sequences. TCRdb retrieved this table from immuneACCESS and kept in-frame rearrangements only. Not all clones are present; in checked studies, unresolved V genes account for under half, and no reason is known for the remainder. The V and J calls and the clone size are those of that table, but D and trimming were determined from the DNA. The sample table shows tens of thousands of clones, and approximately 96% are seen once. The ten largest clones represent less than 0.8% of the sample. The donors were included in the validation cohort of 120 subjects, a group kept apart from the approximately 670-subject first cohort. This clone was found once. What antigen it recognizes has not been identified. Nothing much larger sits one base from this clone, and base qualities are not available.

CDR1 and CDR2 (SGHTA, FQGTGA) derive from the germline V gene. V is pruned by 5 bases and J by 6 bases, leaving 22 bases of the junction without a gene match. Counted from cysteine to phenylalanine, this CDR3 has 19 amino acids. The DNA shown is the 57-base CDR3, in frame from base 1. The sequenced sample consisted of PBMCs. The sequence is built from TRBV7-3 and TRBJ2-1, and 7 junctional nucleotides match TRBD2. This sequence was found in a man between 18 and 35 years old in good health and CMV-seronegative. The CDR3 loop reads CASSPRGANWRESLNEQFF. The DNA is as follows: TGTGCCAGCAGCCCCCGTGGGGCTAATTGGCGGGAGTCCCTCAATGAGCAGTTCTTC.